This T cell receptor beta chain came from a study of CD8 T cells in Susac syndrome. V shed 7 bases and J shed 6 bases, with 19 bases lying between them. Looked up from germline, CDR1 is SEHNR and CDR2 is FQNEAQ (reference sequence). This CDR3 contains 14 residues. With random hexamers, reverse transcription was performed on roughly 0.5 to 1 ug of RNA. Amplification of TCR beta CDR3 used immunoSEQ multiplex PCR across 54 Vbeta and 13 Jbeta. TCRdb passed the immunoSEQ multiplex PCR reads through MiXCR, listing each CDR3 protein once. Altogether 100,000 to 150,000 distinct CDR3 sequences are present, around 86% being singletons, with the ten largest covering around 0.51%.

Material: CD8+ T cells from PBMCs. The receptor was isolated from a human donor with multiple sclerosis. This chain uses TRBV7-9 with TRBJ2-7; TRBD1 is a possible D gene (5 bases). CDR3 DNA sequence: TGTGCCAGCACCTCCCGACAGTTCCCCCCCGAGCAGTACTTC. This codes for CASTSRQFPPEQYF.